The source of this T cell receptor beta chain is a study of T cell responses to AZD1222 COVID-19 vaccine. Findings of the study overall: Unmutated variant regions are reportedly the target of nearly half of TCRs that are spike-specific.

Sequencing was performed with immunoSEQ multiplex PCR; in TCRdb, only in-frame clones are kept and a portion is missing. The sample holds over 150,000 clones, more than 90% seen once. Germline V gene data show CDR1 as MDHEN and CDR2 as SYDVKM. This CDR3 contains 15 residues. The V end was cut by 6 bases, the J end by 2 bases, with 16 bases between. Regarding this clone: Its matching antigen is unknown.

Sequencing was performed on peripheral blood, taken on day 0 of AZD1222 vaccination. This TCR was recovered from an adult in good health. The V gene is TRBV28, the J gene TRBJ1-2, with D maybe TRBD1 (6 bases). The CDR3 DNA reads as TGTGCCAGCAGCCCCTCGGGGGGCAGGAACTATGGCTACACCTTC. Its translation: CASSPSGGRNYGYTF.